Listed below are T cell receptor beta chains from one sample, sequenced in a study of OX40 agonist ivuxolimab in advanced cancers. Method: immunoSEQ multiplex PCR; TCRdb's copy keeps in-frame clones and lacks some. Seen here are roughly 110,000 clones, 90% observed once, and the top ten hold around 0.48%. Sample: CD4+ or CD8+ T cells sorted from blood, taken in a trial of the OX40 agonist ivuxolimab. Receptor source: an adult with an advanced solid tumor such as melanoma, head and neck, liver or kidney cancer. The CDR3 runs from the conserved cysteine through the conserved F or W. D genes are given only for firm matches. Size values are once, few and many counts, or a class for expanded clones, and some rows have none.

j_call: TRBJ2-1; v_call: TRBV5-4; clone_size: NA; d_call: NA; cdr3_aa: CASSLGGGRYEQFF; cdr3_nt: TGTGCCAGCAGCTTGGGGGGGGGCCGCTATGAGCAGTTCTTC
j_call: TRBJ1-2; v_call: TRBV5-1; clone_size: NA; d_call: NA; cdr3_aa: CASSPGAGYGYTF; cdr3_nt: TGCGCCAGCAGCCCGGGGGCAGGGTATGGCTACACCTTC
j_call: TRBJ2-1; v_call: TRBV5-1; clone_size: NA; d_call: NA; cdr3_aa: CASSTKGDEQFF; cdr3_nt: TGCGCCAGCAGCACTAAAGGGGATGAGCAGTTCTTC
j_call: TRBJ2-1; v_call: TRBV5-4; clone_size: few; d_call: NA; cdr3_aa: CASSFQGRSYNEQFF; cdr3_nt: TGTGCCAGCAGCTTCCAGGGCCGCTCCTACAATGAGCAGTTCTTC
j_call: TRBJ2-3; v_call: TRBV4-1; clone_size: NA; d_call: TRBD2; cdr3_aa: CASSTLGGGASTDTQYF; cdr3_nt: TGCGCCAGCAGCACCCTAGGCGGGGGGGCTAGCACAGATACGCAGTATTTT
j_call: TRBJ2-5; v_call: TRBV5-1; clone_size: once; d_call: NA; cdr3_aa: CASSLAGQQETQYF; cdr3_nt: TGCGCCAGCAGCTTGGCGGGACAACAAGAGACCCAGTACTTC
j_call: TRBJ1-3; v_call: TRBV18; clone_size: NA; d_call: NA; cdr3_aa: CASSSLMGITGNTIYF; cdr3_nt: TGTGCCAGCTCATCCTTGATGGGGATTACTGGAAACACCATATATTTT
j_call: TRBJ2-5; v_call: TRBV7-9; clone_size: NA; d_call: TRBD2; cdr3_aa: CASSRGSGGPETQYF; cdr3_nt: TGTGCCAGCTCCCGGGGGTCGGGGGGGCCGGAGACCCAGTACTTC
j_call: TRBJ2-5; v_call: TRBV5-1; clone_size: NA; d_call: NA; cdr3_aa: CASSLAAEETQYF; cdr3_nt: TGCGCCAGCAGCTTGGCGGCAGAAGAGACCCAGTACTTC
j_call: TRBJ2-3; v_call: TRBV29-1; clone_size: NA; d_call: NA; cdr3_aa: CSVGQGGFDTQYF; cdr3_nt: TGCAGCGTTGGCCAGGGGGGCTTTGATACGCAGTATTTT
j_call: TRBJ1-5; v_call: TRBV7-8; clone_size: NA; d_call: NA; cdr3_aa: CASSPYGQEGFQPQHF; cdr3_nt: TGTGCCAGCAGCCCGTACGGGCAGGAAGGATTTCAGCCCCAGCATTTT
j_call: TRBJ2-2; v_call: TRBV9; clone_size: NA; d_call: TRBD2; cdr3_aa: CASSVVSGGNTGELFF; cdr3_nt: TGTGCCAGCAGCGTAGTTTCGGGGGGGAACACCGGGGAGCTGTTTTTT
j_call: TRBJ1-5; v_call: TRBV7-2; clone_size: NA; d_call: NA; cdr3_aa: CASSPLGRGLGQPQHF; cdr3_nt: TGTGCCAGCAGCCCCCTGGGCAGGGGTTTGGGTCAGCCCCAGCATTTT
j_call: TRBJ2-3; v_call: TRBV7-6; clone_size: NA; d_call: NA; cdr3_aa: CASSLGGYPDTQYF; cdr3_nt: TGTGCCAGCAGCTTAGGGGGGTACCCAGATACGCAGTATTTT
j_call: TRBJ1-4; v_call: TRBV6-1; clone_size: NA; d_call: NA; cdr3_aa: CAIKGATNEKLFF; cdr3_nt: TGTGCCATAAAGGGGGCAACTAATGAAAAACTGTTTTTT
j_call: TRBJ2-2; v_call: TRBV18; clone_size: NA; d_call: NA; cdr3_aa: CVSSPPKGPGTGELFF; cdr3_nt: TGTGTCAGCTCACCACCGAAGGGGCCGGGCACCGGGGAGCTGTTTTTT